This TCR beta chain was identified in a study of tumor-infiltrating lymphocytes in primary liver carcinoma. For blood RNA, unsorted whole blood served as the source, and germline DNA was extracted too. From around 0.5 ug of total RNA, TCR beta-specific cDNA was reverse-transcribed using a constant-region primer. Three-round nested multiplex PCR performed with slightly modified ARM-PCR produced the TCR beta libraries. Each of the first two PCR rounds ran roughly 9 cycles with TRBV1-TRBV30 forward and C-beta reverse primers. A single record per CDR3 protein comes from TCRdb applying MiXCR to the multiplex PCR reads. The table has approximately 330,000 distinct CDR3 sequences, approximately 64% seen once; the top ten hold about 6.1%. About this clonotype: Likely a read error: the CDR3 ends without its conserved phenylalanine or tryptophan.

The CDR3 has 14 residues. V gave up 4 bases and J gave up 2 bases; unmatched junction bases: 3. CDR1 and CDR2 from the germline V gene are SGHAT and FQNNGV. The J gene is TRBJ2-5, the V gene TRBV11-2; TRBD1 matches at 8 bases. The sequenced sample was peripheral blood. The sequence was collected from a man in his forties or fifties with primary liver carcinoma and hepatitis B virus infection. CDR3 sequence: CASSSRTGQETQYL. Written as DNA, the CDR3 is TGTGCCAGCAGCTCCCGGACAGGGCAAGAGACCCAGTACCTC.